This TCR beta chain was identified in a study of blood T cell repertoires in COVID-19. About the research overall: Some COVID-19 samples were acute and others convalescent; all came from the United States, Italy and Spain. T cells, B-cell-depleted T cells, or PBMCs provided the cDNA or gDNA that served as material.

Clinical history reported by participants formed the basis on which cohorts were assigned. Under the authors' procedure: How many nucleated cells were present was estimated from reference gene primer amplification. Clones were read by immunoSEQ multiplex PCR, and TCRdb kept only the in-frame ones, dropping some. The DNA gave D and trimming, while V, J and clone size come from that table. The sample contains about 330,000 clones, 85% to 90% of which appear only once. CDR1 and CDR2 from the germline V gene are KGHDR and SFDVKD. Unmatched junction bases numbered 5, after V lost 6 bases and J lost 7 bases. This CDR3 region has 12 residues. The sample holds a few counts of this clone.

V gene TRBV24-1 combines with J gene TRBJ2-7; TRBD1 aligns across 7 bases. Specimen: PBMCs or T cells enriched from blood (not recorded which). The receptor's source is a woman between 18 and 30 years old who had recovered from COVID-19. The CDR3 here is CATSRTGMEQYF. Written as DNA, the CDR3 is TGTGCCACCAGTCGGACAGGAATGGAGCAGTACTTC.